Below, 15 T cell receptor beta chains from the same sample are listed, as sequenced in a study of beta chain features in type 1 diabetes. The authors reverse transcribed all of the isolated RNA, so sequencing captured expressed TCRB transcripts. Some clones are missing from TCRdb's copy, which holds only in-frame ones; the method was immunoSEQ multiplex PCR. There are more than 300,000 clones in the sample; roughly 8% occur only once, and approximately 0.47% lies in the top ten. The sample taken for sequencing was central memory CD4+ T cells from blood. These receptors originate from a woman between 18 and 30 years old in good health.

This chain joins TRBV28 and TRBJ1-5, with D possibly TRBD1 on 6 matching bases. Germline V CDR1 and CDR2: MDHEN, SYDVKM. V was pared by 3 bases and J by 5 bases, with 11 bases between. This CDR3 has 14 residues. CDR3 sequence: CASSLGGKYQPQHF. The CDR3 nucleotides are TGTGCCAGCAGTTTGGGGGGCAAGTATCAGCCCCAGCATTTT.

The rearrangement links TRBV5-5 to TRBJ1-2, with D maybe TRBD1 (6 bases). Germline CDR1 reads SGHKS; CDR2 reads YYEKEE (reference sequence). V shed 2 bases and J shed 6 bases, with 8 bases lying between them. This CDR3 contains 12 residues. CDR3 bases: TGTGCCAGCAGCTTTTACAGGGATGGCTACACCTTC. It translates to CASSFYRDGYTF.

This clone was detected many times. V usage is TRBV19 and J usage is TRBJ1-5, with 9 nucleotides matching TRBD1. The junction had 0 bases not matched to a gene; V was cut back by 8 bases and J by 4 bases. The CDR3 loop spans 12 amino acids. Germline assignment: CDR1 LNHDA and CDR2 SQIVND (reference sequence). CDR3 loop: CASGQGNQPQHF. CDR3 coding DNA: TGTGCCAGTGGACAGGGGAATCAGCCCCAGCATTTT.

Notes on this clone: Different DNA sequences within this sample yield the same CDR3. The chain carries TRBV18 and TRBJ1-5; TRBD1 aligns across 9 bases. V lost 6 bases, J lost 4 bases, and 7 bases stayed unmatched. This CDR3 is built from 15 residues. The germline gives CDR1 KGHSH, CDR2 LQKENI. CDR3 DNA: TGTGCCAGCTCTCCGGACAGGGGACGAAATCAGCCCCAGCATTTT. Amino acid sequence: CASSPDRGRNQPQHF.

The chain couples TRBV27 to TRBJ2-5, with D possibly being TRBD1 or TRBD2 (5 bases each). The end of the DNA is better explained by TRBJ2-7, so the J call may be wrong. Germline loops: CDR1 MNHEY, CDR2 SMNVEV (reference sequence). The CDR3 consists of 13 residues. CDR3 coding DNA: TGTGCCACTATCCGAGGGGTGTACTACGAGCAGTACTTC. Amino acids: CATIRGVYYEQYF.

This chain joins TRBV5-1 and TRBJ2-7, with 8 bases identical to TRBD2. Germline-derived CDR1 and CDR2 are SGHRS and YFSETQ. The CDR3 covers 13 residues. Trimming removed 4 bases from V and 2 bases from J; junction bases left unmatched: 2. CDR3 region: CASSSSGTYEQYF. The DNA for the CDR3 is TGCGCCAGCAGCAGTAGCGGGACCTACGAGCAGTACTTC.

This chain links TRBV7-9 with TRBJ2-1; D remains ambiguous. Germline V gives CDR1 SEHNR, CDR2 FQNEAQ (reference sequence). V was cut by 1 base and J by 6 bases, with 7 bases left in between. The CDR3 is made up of 13 amino acids. The CDR3 DNA reads as TGTGCCAGCAGCTTAGAGACTTTCAATGAGCAGTTCTTC. Its protein product is CASSLETFNEQFF.

This chain connects TRBV19 to TRBJ2-2, with D unclear. Between the trimmed V and J ends, which lost 9 bases and 1 base, there was a span of 3 bases. Germline assignment: CDR1 LNHDA and CDR2 SQIVND (reference sequence). CDR3 length: 11 amino acids. CDR3: CASRNTGELFF. Written as DNA, the CDR3 is TGTGCCAGCCGGAACACCGGGGAGCTGTTTTTT.

This clone was counted only a few times. The chain joins TRBV9 to TRBJ2-7, with 9 positions matching TRBD2. Unmatched junction bases numbered 1, after V lost 3 bases and J lost 0 bases. This CDR3 region has 14 residues. Looked up from germline, CDR1 is SGDLS and CDR2 is YYNGEE. This CDR3 is CASSGSGSSYEQYF. CDR3 bases: TGTGCCAGCAGCGGTAGCGGGAGCTCCTACGAGCAGTACTTC.

The chain has TRBV6-5 and TRBJ1-2; 9 positions agree with TRBD1. The CDR3 loop spans 15 amino acids. The V gene's germline CDR1 is MNHEY and CDR2 SVGAGI. V was clipped by 4 bases and J by 8 bases; unmatched bases: 11. CDR3 bases: TGTGCCAGCAGTTCACGACCGGGACAGGGTCAGGGCTACACCTTC. It codes for CASSSRPGQGQGYTF.

This clone was observed a few times. The rearrangement joins TRBV10-3 to TRBJ2-3, with unresolved D. The CDR3 contains 15 residues. Germline values: CDR1 ENHRY, CDR2 SYGVKD. V was cut by 4 bases and J by 0 bases, with 11 bases left in between. CDR3 coding DNA: TGTGCCATCAGTGGCCAGGCTTGGAGCACAGATACGCAGTATTTT. It specifies CAISGQAWSTDTQYF.

The chain recombines TRBV5-1 with TRBJ2-3; TRBD2 matches 12 bases. Trimming removed 0 bases from V and 1 base from J; junction bases left unmatched: 3. CDR1 and CDR2 (germline): SGHRS, YFSETQ. This CDR3 is built from 17 residues. CDR3 protein: CASSLGLAGDRTDTQYF. CDR3 bases: TGCGCCAGCAGCTTGGGACTAGCGGGAGACCGCACAGATACGCAGTATTTT.

This clone was found a few times. The chain is built from TRBV7-2 and TRBJ2-2, with 9 bases aligning to TRBD2. The germline V gene has CDR1 SGHTA and CDR2 FQGNSA. The J segment lost 4 bases and the V segment lost 2 bases, leaving 14 bases of the junction unmatched. The CDR3 runs to 19 residues. The CDR3: CASSLRGRAFYTITGELFF. CDR3 in DNA: TGTGCCAGCAGCTTACGCGGGAGGGCCTTCTATACAATCACCGGGGAGCTGTTTTTT.

V is TRBV10-3 and J is TRBJ2-1; 7 bases fit TRBD1. The ends lost 0 bases at V and 9 bases at J; junction bases unmatched: 8. Germline loops: CDR1 ENHRY, CDR2 SYGVKD. The CDR3 runs 15 residues. CDR3 in amino acids: CAISESPTGYSEQFF. The DNA of the CDR3 is TGTGCCATCAGTGAGTCCCCGACAGGGTATAGTGAGCAGTTCTTC.

In its sample, this clone was seen a few times. The chain is built from TRBV7-9 and TRBJ1-4; 10 bases map to TRBD1. V gave up 5 bases and J gave up 6 bases; unmatched junction bases: 6. Per germline, CDR1 SEHNR and CDR2 FQNEAQ (reference sequence). The CDR3 spans 15 residues. The CDR3 spells CASSRGTGEDEKLFF. DNA for the CDR3: TGTGCCAGCAGCAGAGGGACAGGGGAGGATGAAAAACTGTTTTTT.